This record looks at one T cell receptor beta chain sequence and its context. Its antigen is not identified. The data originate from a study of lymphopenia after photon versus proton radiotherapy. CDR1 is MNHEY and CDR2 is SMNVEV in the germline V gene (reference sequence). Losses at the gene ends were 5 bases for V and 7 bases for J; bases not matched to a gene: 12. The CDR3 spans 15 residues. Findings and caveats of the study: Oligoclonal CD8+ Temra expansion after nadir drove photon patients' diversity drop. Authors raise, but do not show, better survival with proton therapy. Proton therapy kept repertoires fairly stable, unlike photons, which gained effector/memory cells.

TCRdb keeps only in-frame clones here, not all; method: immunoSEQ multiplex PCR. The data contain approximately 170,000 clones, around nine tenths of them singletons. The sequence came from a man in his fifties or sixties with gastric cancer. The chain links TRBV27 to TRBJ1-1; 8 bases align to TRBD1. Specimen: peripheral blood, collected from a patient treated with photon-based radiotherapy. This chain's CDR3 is CASSTPRQGRGEAFF. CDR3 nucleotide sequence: TGTGCCAGCAGTACTCCAAGACAGGGGCGGGGTGAAGCTTTCTTT.